This T cell receptor beta chain comes out of a study of T-cell reconstitution after alpha-beta-depleted transplantation in children. A TCRbeta library incorporating unique molecular identifiers was prepared. MiXCR, applied by TCRdb to the PCR reads, yields one record per CDR3 protein. The table lists roughly 400,000 distinct CDR3 sequences, around 21% of them singletons. The CDR3 loop spans 14 amino acids. Germline V gene sequence: CDR1 SGHDN, CDR2 FVKESK. Trimming took off 2 bases at V and 5 bases at J, with 12 bases between the two ends. The sequence derives from a human donor who donated a stem cell graft to a child with acute myeloid leukemia. Here the sequenced sample was PBMCs from the stem cell graft donor, taken from the stem cell graft. V and J are TRBV14 and TRBJ2-5; possibly TRBD1 for D (5 bases). The CDR3 nucleotides are TGTGCCAGCAGCCAACCCGACAGTTGGGAGACCCAGTACTTC. This encodes CASSQPDSWETQYF.